The source of this TCR beta chain is a study of blood T cell repertoires in COVID-19. Study-wide background: Acute and convalescent COVID-19 samples came from the United States, Italy and Spain. T cells, B-cell-depleted T cells, or PBMCs provided the cDNA or gDNA that served as material.

Per the germline V gene, CDR1 is SNHLY and CDR2 is FYNNEI. The V end lost 5 bases, the J end lost 5 bases, and 15 bases lay between the germline ends. The CDR3 covers 14 residues. Source study methods: Nucleated cell counts were estimated from reference gene primer amplification. Sequencing used immunoSEQ multiplex PCR; TCRdb keeps in-frame clones, though not all of them. The V and J calls and clone size were taken over from that table, and D and trimming were inferred from the DNA. The table lists approximately 180,000 clones, over 60% of them singletons. Sequenced material: peripheral blood. The chain recombines TRBV2 with TRBJ2-5, with D possibly TRBD2 on 5 matching bases. This TCR derives from an older woman with acute or convalescent COVID-19. The CDR3 DNA follows: TGTGCCAGCAGTCCCGGACTGCTGCTGGAGACCCAGTACTTC. Encoded protein: CASSPGLLLETQYF. The variable domain in full, completed from reference TRBV2 and TRBJ2-5, reads EPEVTQTPSHQVTQMGQEVILRCVPISNHLYFYWYRQILGQKVEFLVSFYNNEISEKSEIFDDQFSVERPDGSNFTLKIRSTKLEDSAMYFCASSPGLLLETQYFGPGTRLLVL.